What follows are 17 T cell receptor beta chains derived from one specimen sequenced in a study of blood T cell repertoires in COVID-19. Clones were sequenced by immunoSEQ multiplex PCR, and TCRdb holds only the in-frame ones, with some missing. This table holds under 450,000 clones, 83% found once. Sequencing used PBMCs or T cells enriched from blood (not recorded which). These receptor sequences come from a woman aged 50 to 60 who had recovered from COVID-19.

The chain joins TRBV6-5 to TRBJ1-4, with D perhaps matching TRBD1 (5 bases). The germline V gene encodes CDR1 MNHEY and CDR2 SVGAGI. This CDR3 comprises 15 residues. V was clipped by 3 bases and J by 8 bases, with 16 bases between them. In DNA, the CDR3 is TGTGCCAGCAGTTATAGGGCAGGGCGGGAGGAAAAACTGTTTTTT. Amino acid sequence: CASSYRAGREEKLFF.

A single count supports this clone. The rearrangement joins TRBV5-1 to TRBJ2-7; perhaps TRBD1 as D (5 bases). The CDR3 spans 14 residues. Germline CDR1 is SGHRS and CDR2 is YFSETQ. Between the trimmed V and J ends, which lost 4 bases and 1 base, there was a span of 12 bases. Written as DNA, the CDR3 is TGCGCCAGCAGCAGAGACAGCGTTTCCTACGAGCAGTACTTC. Its protein is CASSRDSVSYEQYF.

In its sample, this clone was seen a few times. V is TRBV19 and J is TRBJ1-3; 8 nucleotides line up with TRBD1. The ends lost 4 bases at V and 2 bases at J; junction bases unmatched: 4. Per the germline V gene, CDR1 is LNHDA and CDR2 is SQIVND (reference sequence). This CDR3 is 15 amino acids long. The CDR3 DNA follows: TGTGCCAGTAGTAAGACAGGGGAAGCTGGAAACACCATATATTTT. Encoded protein: CASSKTGEAGNTIYF.

The V gene is TRBV6-6, the J gene TRBJ1-2; no definite D call. Germline V lookup: CDR1 MNHNY, CDR2 SVGAGI (reference sequence). This CDR3 contains 15 residues. V was clipped by 0 bases and J by 6 bases, with 14 bases between them. CDR3 sequence (DNA): TGTGCCAGCAGTTACTCACCCACGGAGGTGAATGGCTACACCTTC. Translation gives CASSYSPTEVNGYTF.

The rearrangement joins TRBV11-3 to TRBJ1-3; 7 nucleotides agree with TRBD1. The germline V gene has CDR1 SGHNT and CDR2 YENEEA. The CDR3 is 16 amino acids. Unmatched junction bases numbered 6, after V lost 4 bases and J lost 0 bases. CDR3 loop: CASSSGQAHSGNTIYF. CDR3 nucleotide sequence: TGTGCCAGCAGCTCAGGACAGGCACACTCTGGAAACACCATATATTTT.

This chain links TRBV7-3 with TRBJ2-2; D is possibly TRBD1 (6 bases). The V end lost 5 bases, the J end lost 6 bases, and 13 bases lay between the germline ends. The CDR3 totals 14 residues. Germline CDR1 reads SGHTA; CDR2 reads FQGTGA. The CDR3 loop is CASSAKTGPGELFF. For the CDR3, the DNA is TGTGCCAGCAGCGCTAAGACAGGTCCCGGGGAGCTGTTTTTT.

V is TRBV29-1 and J is TRBJ2-1, with 9 nucleotides matching TRBD1. Germline loops: CDR1 SQVTM, CDR2 ANQGSEA. The junction had 11 bases not matched to a gene; V was cut back by 8 bases and J by 6 bases. This CDR3 has 14 amino acids. CDR3 nucleotides: TGCAGCACCTTGGGACAGGGTGCCGGCAATGAGCAGTTCTTC. It specifies CSTLGQGAGNEQFF.

This clone was seen a single time. J is TRBJ1-2 and V is TRBV19; 10 nucleotides agree with TRBD1. Trimming removed 10 bases from V and 5 bases from J; junction bases left unmatched: 4. The CDR3 is 12 residues long. The germline V gene encodes CDR1 LNHDA and CDR2 SQIVND (reference sequence). CDR3: CATRTGGYGYTF. Written as DNA, the CDR3 is TGTGCCACAAGGACAGGGGGGTATGGCTACACCTTC. The variable domain in full, with the rest retrieved from reference TRBV19 and TRBJ1-2, is DGGITQSPKYLFRKEGQNVTLSCEQNLNHDAMYWYRQDPGQGLRLIYYSQIVNDFQKGDIAEGYSVSREKKESFPLTVTSAQKNPTAFYLCATRTGGYGYTFGSGTRLTVV.

The chain joins TRBV10-3 to TRBJ1-2, with D maybe TRBD1 (5 bases). V lost 4 bases and J lost 3, with 12 bases in between. Germline-derived CDR1 and CDR2 are ENHRY and SYGVKD. The CDR3 runs to 14 residues. The DNA for the CDR3 is TGTGCCATCAGTGGGGGGGGAGTCTACTATGGCTACACCTTC. It codes for CAISGGGVYYGYTF.

V is TRBV13 and J is TRBJ1-3; 8 bases map to TRBD1. Trimming at V came to 5 bases and at J to 2 bases, leaving 2 bases not matched to a gene. Per germline, CDR1 PRHDT and CDR2 FYEKMQ (reference sequence). The CDR3 extends over 14 amino acids. The CDR3 DNA follows: TGTGCCAGCAGCGCCAGGGGGCCTGGAAACACCATATATTTT. Translating gives CASSARGPGNTIYF.

The rearrangement links TRBV3-1 (or the pseudogene TRBV3-2) to TRBJ2-2; unclear D gene. Trimming pared 4 bases from V and 3 bases from J, leaving 9 bases between. From germline, CDR1 is LGHDT and CDR2 YNNKEL (reference sequence). CDR3 size: 14 residues. Written as DNA, the CDR3 is TGTGCCAGCAGCCGCCCGGTGGACACCGGGGAGCTGTTTTTT. This gives the protein CASSRPVDTGELFF.

The chain links TRBV11-2 to TRBJ2-2, with D perhaps matching TRBD1 (6 bases). Germline V CDR1 and CDR2: SGHAT, FQNNGV. CDR3 length equals 15 residues. The ends were cut back, 7 bases at V and 6 bases at J, with 18 bases in the middle. The CDR3 reads CASTPNPYRAGELFF. As DNA, the CDR3 is TGTGCCAGCACTCCAAACCCCTACAGGGCCGGGGAGCTGTTTTTT.

This sequence joins TRBV12-3 or TRBV12-4 and TRBJ1-2, with a weak D call TRBD1 (5 bases). V was cut by 4 bases and J by 6 bases, with 6 bases left in between. The CDR3 has 11 amino acids. The CDR3 DNA reads TGTGCCAGCAGTTGGGGGGATGGCTACACCTTC. This gives the protein CASSWGDGYTF.

V is TRBV6-2 or TRBV6-3 and J is TRBJ1-5; TRBD1 is a possible D gene (5 bases). From germline, CDR1 is MNHEY and CDR2 SVGEGT. This CDR3 comprises 17 residues. V was clipped by 2 bases and J by 0 bases, with 14 bases between them. The CDR3 protein is CASSYVERGTSNQPQHF. In DNA, the CDR3 is TGTGCCAGCAGTTACGTCGAGCGCGGGACTAGCAATCAGCCCCAGCATTTT.

The chain is built from TRBV5-1 and TRBJ2-1; tentatively, D is TRBD1 (6 bases). The V gene's germline CDR1 is SGHRS and CDR2 YFSETQ. The germline V and J ends were trimmed by 0 bases and 8 bases, with 12 bases remaining between them. The CDR3 has 14 amino acids. Written as DNA, the CDR3 is TGCGCCAGCAGCTTGGGGGGGCGCCTTGATGAGCAGTTCTTC. It translates to CASSLGGRLDEQFF. Using reference TRBV5-1 and TRBJ2-1 for the parts outside the CDR3, the full variable domain is KAGVTQTPRYLIKTRGQQVTLSCSPISGHRSVSWYQQTPGQGLQFLFEYFSETQRNKGNFPGRFSGRQFSNSRSEMNVSTLELGDSALYLCASSLGGRLDEQFFGPGTRLTVL.

The chain uses TRBV19 and TRBJ1-1; TRBD1 matches at 7 bases. Germline V gene data show CDR1 as LNHDA and CDR2 as SQIVND (reference sequence). With 0 bases clipped from V and 1 base from J, the junction kept 11 bases outside the gene matches. This CDR3 is 18 amino acids long. The CDR3 region is CASSIDMYRGRKNTEAFF. DNA of the CDR3: TGTGCCAGTAGTATAGATATGTACAGGGGACGCAAGAACACTGAAGCTTTCTTT. Supplemented by reference TRBV19 and TRBJ1-1, the full variable domain reads DGGITQSPKYLFRKEGQNVTLSCEQNLNHDAMYWYRQDPGQGLRLIYYSQIVNDFQKGDIAEGYSVSREKKESFPLTVTSAQKNPTAFYLCASSIDMYRGRKNTEAFFGQGTRLTVV.

This chain uses TRBV20-1 with TRBJ2-7; no clear D gene. CDR1 and CDR2 (germline): DFQATT, SNEGSKA (reference sequence). The CDR3 length is 11 residues. V was pared by 0 bases and J by 3 bases, with 3 bases between. The CDR3 bases are TGCAGTGCTAGAGATCTCTACGAGCAGTACTTC. Translation: CSARDLYEQYF.